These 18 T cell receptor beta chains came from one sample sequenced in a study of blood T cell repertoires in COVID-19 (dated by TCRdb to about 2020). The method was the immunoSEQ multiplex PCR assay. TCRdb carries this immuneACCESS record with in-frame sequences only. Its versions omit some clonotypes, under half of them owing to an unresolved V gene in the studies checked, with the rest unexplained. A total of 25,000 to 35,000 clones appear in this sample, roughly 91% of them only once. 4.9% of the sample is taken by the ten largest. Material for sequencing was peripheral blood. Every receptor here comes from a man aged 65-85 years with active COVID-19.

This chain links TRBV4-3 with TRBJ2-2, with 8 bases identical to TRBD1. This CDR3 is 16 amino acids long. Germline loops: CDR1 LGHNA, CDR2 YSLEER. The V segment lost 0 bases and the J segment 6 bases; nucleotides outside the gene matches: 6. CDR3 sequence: CASSQDINRGAGELFF. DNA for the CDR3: TGCGCCAGCAGCCAAGATATCAACAGGGGGGCCGGGGAGCTGTTTTTT.

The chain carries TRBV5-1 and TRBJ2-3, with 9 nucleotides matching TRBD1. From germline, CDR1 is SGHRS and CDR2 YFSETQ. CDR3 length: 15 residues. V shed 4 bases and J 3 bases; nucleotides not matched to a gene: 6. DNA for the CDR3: TGCGCCAGCAGCCAACAGGGGGCCGTTACAGATACGCAGTATTTT. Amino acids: CASSQQGAVTDTQYF.

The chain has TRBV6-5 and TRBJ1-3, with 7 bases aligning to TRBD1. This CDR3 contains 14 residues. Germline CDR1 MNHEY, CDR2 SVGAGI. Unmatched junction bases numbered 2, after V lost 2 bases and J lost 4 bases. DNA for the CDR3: TGTGCCAGCAGTTACCCGACAGGGGGAAACACCATATATTTT. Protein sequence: CASSYPTGGNTIYF.

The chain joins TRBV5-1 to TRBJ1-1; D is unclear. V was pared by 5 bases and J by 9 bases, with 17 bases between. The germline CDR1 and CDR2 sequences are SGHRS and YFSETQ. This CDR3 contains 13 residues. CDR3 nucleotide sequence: TGCGCCAGCAGTCTGGGAGCGTCCACCCAAGCTTTCTTT. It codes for CASSLGASTQAFF.

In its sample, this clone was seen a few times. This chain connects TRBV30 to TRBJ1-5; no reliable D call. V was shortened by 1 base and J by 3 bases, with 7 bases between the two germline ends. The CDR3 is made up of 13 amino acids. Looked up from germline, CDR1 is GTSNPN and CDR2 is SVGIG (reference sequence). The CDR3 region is CAWSGQANQPQHF. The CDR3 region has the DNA TGTGCCTGGAGTGGCCAGGCCAATCAGCCCCAGCATTTT.

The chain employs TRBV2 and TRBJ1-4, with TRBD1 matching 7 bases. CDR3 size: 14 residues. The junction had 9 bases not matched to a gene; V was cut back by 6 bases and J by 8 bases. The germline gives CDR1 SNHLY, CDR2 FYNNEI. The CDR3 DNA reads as TGTGCCAGCAGCGCCGGGACAGTGGCGGAAAAACTGTTTTTT. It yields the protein CASSAGTVAEKLFF.

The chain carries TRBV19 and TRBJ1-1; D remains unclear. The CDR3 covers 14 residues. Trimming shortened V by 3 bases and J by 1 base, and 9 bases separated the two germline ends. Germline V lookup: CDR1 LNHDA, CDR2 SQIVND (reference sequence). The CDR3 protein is CASSIPLQNTEAFF. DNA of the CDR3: TGTGCCAGTAGTATCCCACTCCAGAACACTGAAGCTTTCTTT.

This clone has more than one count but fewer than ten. CDR3 amino acids: CASRDIGSGNTIYF. The CDR3 DNA sequence: TGCGCCAGCAGGGACATAGGCTCTGGAAACACCATATATTTT. The genes are TRBV5-1 and TRBJ1-3; D perhaps matches TRBD1 (5 bases). Germline CDR1 SGHRS, CDR2 YFSETQ. V dropped 5 bases and J dropped 0 bases, with 9 bases sitting between them. This CDR3 contains 14 residues.

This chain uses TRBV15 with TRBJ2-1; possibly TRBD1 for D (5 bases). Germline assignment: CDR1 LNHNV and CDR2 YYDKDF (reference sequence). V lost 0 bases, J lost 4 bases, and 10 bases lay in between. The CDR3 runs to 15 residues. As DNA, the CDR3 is TGTGCCACCAGCAGAGATCAGGGCGGTTACAATGAGCAGTTCTTC. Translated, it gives CATSRDQGGYNEQFF.

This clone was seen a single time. The CDR3 spells CSVESRYEAFF. DNA of the CDR3: TGCAGCGTTGAATCTCGGTATGAAGCTTTCTTT. This chain connects TRBV29-1 to TRBJ1-1; D is ambiguous. Germline V gene data show CDR1 as SQVTM and CDR2 as ANQGSEA. V lost 2 bases to trimming and J lost 7 bases, with 8 bases between them. This CDR3 contains 11 residues.

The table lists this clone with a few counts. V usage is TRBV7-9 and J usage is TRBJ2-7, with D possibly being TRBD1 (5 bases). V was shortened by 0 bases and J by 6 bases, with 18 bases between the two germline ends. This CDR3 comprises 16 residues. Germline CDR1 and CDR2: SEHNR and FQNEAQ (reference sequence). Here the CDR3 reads CASSLAWQGLTGEQYF. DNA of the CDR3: TGTGCCAGCAGCTTAGCTTGGCAGGGATTAACTGGCGAGCAGTACTTC.

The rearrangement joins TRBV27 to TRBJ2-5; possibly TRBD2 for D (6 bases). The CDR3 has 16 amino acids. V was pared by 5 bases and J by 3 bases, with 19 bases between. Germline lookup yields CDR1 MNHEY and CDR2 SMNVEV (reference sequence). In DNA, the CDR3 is TGTGCCAGCAGTCCTGGATCCCCCGGGGGAAAAGAGACCCAGTACTTC. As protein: CASSPGSPGGKETQYF.

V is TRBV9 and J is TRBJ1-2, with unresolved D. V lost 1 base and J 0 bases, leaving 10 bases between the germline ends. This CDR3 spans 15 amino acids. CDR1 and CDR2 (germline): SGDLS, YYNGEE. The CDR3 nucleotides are TGTGCCAGCAGCGTATTGAGTAACTCTAACTATGGCTACACCTTC. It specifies CASSVLSNSNYGYTF.

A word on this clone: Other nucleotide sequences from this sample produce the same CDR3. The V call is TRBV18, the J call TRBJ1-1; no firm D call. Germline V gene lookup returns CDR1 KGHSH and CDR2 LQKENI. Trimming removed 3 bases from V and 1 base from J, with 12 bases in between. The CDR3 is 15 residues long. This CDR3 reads CASSPSVQANTEAFF. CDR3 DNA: TGTGCCAGCTCACCTTCGGTCCAGGCGAACACTGAAGCTTTCTTT. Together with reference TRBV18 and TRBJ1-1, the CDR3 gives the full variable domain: NAGVMQNPRHLVRRRGQEARLRCSPMKGHSHVYWYRQLPEEGLKFMVYLQKENIIDESGMPKERFSAEFPKEGPSILRIQQVVRGDSAAYFCASSPSVQANTEAFFGQGTRLTVV.

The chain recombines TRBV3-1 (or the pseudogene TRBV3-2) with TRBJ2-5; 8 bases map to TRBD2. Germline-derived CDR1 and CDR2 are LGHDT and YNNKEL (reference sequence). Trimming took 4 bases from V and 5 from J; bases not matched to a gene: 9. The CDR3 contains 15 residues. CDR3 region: CASSPTRGVRETQYF. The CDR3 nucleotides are TGTGCCAGCAGCCCTACGCGGGGGGTCAGGGAGACCCAGTACTTC.

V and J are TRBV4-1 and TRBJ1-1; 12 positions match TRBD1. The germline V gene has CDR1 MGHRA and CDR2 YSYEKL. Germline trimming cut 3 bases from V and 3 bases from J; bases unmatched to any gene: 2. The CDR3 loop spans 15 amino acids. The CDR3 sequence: CASSQGQGAYTEAFF. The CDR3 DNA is TGCGCCAGCAGCCAGGGACAGGGGGCCTACACTGAAGCTTTCTTT.

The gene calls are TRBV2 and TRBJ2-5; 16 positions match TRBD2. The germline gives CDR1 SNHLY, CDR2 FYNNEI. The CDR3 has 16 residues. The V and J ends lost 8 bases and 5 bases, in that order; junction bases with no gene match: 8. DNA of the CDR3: TGTGCCAGCTTTCCCGGGACTAGCGGGGGGGCGGAGACCCAGTACTTC. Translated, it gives CASFPGTSGGAETQYF.

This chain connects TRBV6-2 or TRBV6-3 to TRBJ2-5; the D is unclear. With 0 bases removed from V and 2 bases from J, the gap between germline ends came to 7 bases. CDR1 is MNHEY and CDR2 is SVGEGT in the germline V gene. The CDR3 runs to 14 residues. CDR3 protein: CASSYSTSQETQYF. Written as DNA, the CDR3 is TGTGCCAGCAGTTACTCAACATCTCAAGAGACCCAGTACTTC.